The 17 T cell receptor beta chains below all came from one sample that was sequenced in a study of blood T cell repertoires in COVID-19. The method was immunoSEQ multiplex PCR; TCRdb's version includes in-frame clones alone and lacks a portion of them. Counted here are approximately 110,000 clones, around 88% occurring once; the ten biggest clones make up around 0.81%. Specimen: peripheral blood. The origin of the receptors is a woman in her 50s with active or convalescent COVID-19.

The V gene is TRBV7-3, the J gene TRBJ2-2, with 9 bases aligning to TRBD1. Germline CDR1 is SGHTA and CDR2 is FQGTGA. This CDR3 comprises 15 residues. With 5 bases clipped from V and 0 bases from J, the junction kept 1 base outside the gene matches. As DNA, the CDR3 is TGTGCCAGCAGCGACAGGGGGTCGAACACCGGGGAGCTGTTTTTT. Translation: CASSDRGSNTGELFF.

The V and J genes are TRBV6-5 and TRBJ2-7, with D tentatively TRBD2 (5 bases). V was shortened by 5 bases and J by 1 base, with 12 bases between the two germline ends. The germline V gene has CDR1 MNHEY and CDR2 SVGAGI. The CDR3 is made up of 14 amino acids. The CDR3 DNA follows: TGTGCCAGCAGTCAGGCCGGGATATCCTACGAGCAGTACTTC. Its translation: CASSQAGISYEQYF.

The rearrangement links TRBV2 to TRBJ2-3, with TRBD2 matching over 7 bases. Germline lookup yields CDR1 SNHLY and CDR2 FYNNEI. The CDR3 consists of 14 residues. The trim removed 10 bases at V and 0 bases at J, leaving 7 bases unmatched. CDR3 coding DNA: TGTGCCACCCAGCGGGGACGGAGCACAGATACGCAGTATTTT. Protein: CATQRGRSTDTQYF.

This chain joins TRBV18 and TRBJ2-3; no reliable D call. CDR1 is KGHSH and CDR2 is LQKENI in the germline V gene. Trimming left V 3 bases short and J 4 bases short, with 5 bases between. This CDR3 region has 12 residues. The CDR3 nucleotides read TGTGCCAGCTCACCCGGAGCAGATACGCAGTATTTT. Translated, it gives CASSPGADTQYF.

The gene calls are TRBV9 and TRBJ2-7; D might be TRBD2 (6 bases). The V gene's germline CDR1 is SGDLS and CDR2 YYNGEE. Trimming shortened V by 0 bases and J by 1 base, and 17 bases separated the two germline ends. The CDR3 is 17 amino acids. The CDR3 sequence is CASSVATRTSRSYEQYF. The CDR3 bases are TGTGCCAGCAGCGTAGCTACTAGAACTAGCAGGTCCTACGAGCAGTACTTC.

The rearrangement links TRBV28 to TRBJ2-1, with no clear D. CDR1 and CDR2 (germline): MDHEN, SYDVKM. This CDR3 region has 14 residues. V dropped 4 bases and J dropped 3 bases, with 10 bases sitting between them. The CDR3 DNA is TGTGCCAGCAGTTCGACTTTCCTCTACAATGAGCAGTTCTTC. As protein: CASSSTFLYNEQFF.

The J gene is TRBJ2-1, the V gene TRBV11-3; TRBD1 might be the D (5 bases). The CDR3 length is 12 residues. V was cut by 6 bases and J by 10 bases, with 13 bases left in between. Germline loops: CDR1 SGHNT, CDR2 YENEEA. CDR3 sequence (DNA): TGTGCCAGCAGTCAAGGGGCAGGAGAGCAGTTCTTC. The encoded protein is CASSQGAGEQFF.

The V gene is TRBV18, the J gene TRBJ2-7; tentative D call: TRBD1 (5 bases). The CDR3 consists of 15 residues. The germline V and J ends were trimmed by 3 bases and 4 bases, with 16 bases remaining between them. Germline CDR1 is KGHSH and CDR2 is LQKENI. The CDR3 bases are TGTGCCAGCTCACCTGAGGCAGGGTTCAGGTACGAGCAGTACTTC. Protein sequence: CASSPEAGFRYEQYF.

The chain recombines TRBV28 with TRBJ2-1; maybe TRBD2 (5 bases). Trimming cost V 4 bases and J 12 bases, with 19 bases left between them. Germline V CDR1 and CDR2: MDHEN, SYDVKM. CDR3 length equals 14 residues. CDR3 DNA sequence: TGTGCCAGCAGTTCACTAGACCCACTCCCAGGGCAGTTCTTC. Translated: CASSSLDPLPGQFF.

Many counts were recorded for this clone. The genes are TRBV5-1 and TRBJ2-7, with 11 bases fitting TRBD1. CDR1 and CDR2 (germline): SGHRS, YFSETQ. V was clipped by 4 bases and J by 4 bases; unmatched bases: 7. This CDR3 has 15 residues. The CDR3 loop is CASSHGTGGPYEQYF. CDR3 DNA sequence: TGCGCCAGCAGCCATGGGACAGGGGGGCCATACGAGCAGTACTTC.

The V and J genes are TRBV3-1 (or the pseudogene TRBV3-2) and TRBJ2-1; 14 bases match TRBD2. The CDR3 contains 16 residues. Germline CDR1 LGHDT, CDR2 YNNKEL (reference sequence). V lost 4 bases and J lost 7; bases outside the gene matches: 6. In DNA form, the CDR3 reads TGTGCCAGCAGCCTACGGACTAGCGGGAGGCCGAATGAGCAGTTCTTC. Residues: CASSLRTSGRPNEQFF.

The chain joins TRBV9 to TRBJ2-2; D possibly corresponds to TRBD1 (6 bases). V was cut by 4 bases and J by 5 bases, with 9 bases left in between. Germline V gives CDR1 SGDLS, CDR2 YYNGEE. This CDR3 is 13 amino acids long. The CDR3 sequence: CASSPTGTGELFF. Written as DNA, the CDR3 is TGTGCCAGCAGCCCCACAGGGACCGGGGAGCTGTTTTTT. Full variable domain (missing parts from reference TRBV9 and TRBJ2-2): DSGVTQTPKHLITATGQRVTLRCSPRSGDLSVYWYQQSLDQGLQFLIQYYNGEERAKGNILERFSAQQFPDLHSELNLSSLELGDSALYFCASSPTGTGELFFGEGSRLTVL.

The chain joins TRBV28 to TRBJ2-3; 7 nucleotides match TRBD2. V lost 3 bases to trimming and J lost 0 bases; unmatched junction nucleotides: 3. CDR3 size: 15 residues. Germline V lookup: CDR1 MDHEN, CDR2 SYDVKM. CDR3 nucleotide sequence: TGTGCCAGCAGTTTGACTAGCCGGAGCACAGATACGCAGTATTTT. It translates to CASSLTSRSTDTQYF.

V and J are TRBV28 and TRBJ2-3; D is unclear. The CDR3 runs to 12 residues. V was pared by 5 bases and J by 5 bases, with 8 bases between. Germline V CDR1 and CDR2: MDHEN, SYDVKM. CDR3 DNA sequence: TGTGCCAGCAGTAATTCTAGAGATACGCAGTATTTT. This encodes CASSNSRDTQYF.

The J gene is TRBJ1-5, the V gene TRBV28, with D possibly being TRBD1 (6 bases). Germline CDR1 reads MDHEN; CDR2 reads SYDVKM. The CDR3 sequence is 12 residues long. Deletions cut 6 bases from V and 6 bases from J, with 9 bases between. CDR3 in amino acids: CASRGAGQPQHF. CDR3 nucleotide sequence: TGTGCCAGCAGGGGGGCCGGTCAGCCCCAGCATTTT.

The rearrangement links TRBV19 to TRBJ2-1; D is uncertain. The CDR3 loop spans 13 amino acids. V was shortened by 3 bases and J by 4 bases, with 7 bases between the two germline ends. Looked up from germline, CDR1 is LNHDA and CDR2 is SQIVND (reference sequence). The CDR3: CASSISLYNEQFF. The CDR3 DNA sequence: TGTGCCAGTAGTATTTCCCTTTACAATGAGCAGTTCTTC.

J is TRBJ2-7 and V is TRBV19; 8 bases match TRBD2. The V gene end was trimmed by 6 bases and the J gene end by 5 bases; junction bases not matched to a gene: 9. The CDR3 is 14 amino acids. From germline, CDR1 is LNHDA and CDR2 SQIVND (reference sequence). The chain's CDR3 is CASRSGERENEQYF. The CDR3 nucleotides read TGTGCCAGTAGGTCGGGCGAGCGGGAGAACGAGCAGTACTTC. Together with reference TRBV19 and TRBJ2-7, the CDR3 gives the full variable domain: DGGITQSPKYLFRKEGQNVTLSCEQNLNHDAMYWYRQDPGQGLRLIYYSQIVNDFQKGDIAEGYSVSREKKESFPLTVTSAQKNPTAFYLCASRSGERENEQYFGPGTRLTVT.